These 8 T cell receptor beta chains were all obtained from the same sample, sequenced in a study of cytomegalovirus exposure and HLA in healthy donors. Researchers ran the PCR with 60 Vbeta and 13 Jbeta primers. The data were produced by immunoSEQ multiplex PCR, yet TCRdb's version contains in-frame clones alone and is incomplete. The table lists some 130,000 clones, around 77% of them singletons. The source material was PBMCs. These receptors originate from a male donor in good health and CMV-seropositive.

The chain has TRBV28 and TRBJ2-7; D unclear. V gave up 5 bases and J gave up 4 bases, with 9 bases separating them. CDR1 MDHEN and CDR2 SYDVKM come from the germline V gene. The CDR3 has 12 amino acids. The CDR3 nucleotides read TGTGCCAGCAGTCCCGTACGGTACGAGCAGTACTTC. It translates to CASSPVRYEQYF. Based on the CDR3 plus reference TRBV28 and TRBJ2-7, the full variable domain is DVKVTQSSRYLVKRTGEKVFLECVQDMDHENMFWYRQDPGLGLRLIYFSYDVKMKEKGDIPEGYSVSREKKERFSLILESASTNQTSMYLCASSPVRYEQYFGPGTRLTVT.

With regard to this clone: The junction departs from the called germline gene at one end, perhaps through a read error. V usage is TRBV7-9 and J usage is TRBJ2-7, with TRBD2 identical over 8 bases. Germline V gene data show CDR1 as SEHNR and CDR2 as FQNEAQ (reference sequence). The CDR3 runs to 14 residues. CDR3 region: CSSSVTSETYEQYF. In nucleotides, the CDR3 is TGTTCCAGCAGCGTGACTAGCGAAACCTACGAGCAGTACTTC.

Comments on this clone: At one end the junction does not follow the germline gene, possibly because of a read error. The chain recombines TRBV5-1 with TRBJ2-4; D not certain. This CDR3 has 14 residues. From germline, CDR1 is SGHRS and CDR2 YFSETQ. The CDR3 sequence is CASSLGAPKNSQYF. In DNA, the CDR3 is TGCGCCAGCAGCTTGGGAGCACCCAAAAACAGTCAGTACTTC.

The V call is TRBV9, the J call TRBJ1-1; D is undetermined. Trimming took 4 bases from V and 0 from J, leaving 4 bases between them. Germline lookup yields CDR1 SGDLS and CDR2 YYNGEE. The CDR3 loop spans 12 amino acids. CDR3: CASSPMNTEAFF. The CDR3 bases are TGTGCCAGCAGCCCAATGAACACTGAAGCTTTCTTT.

The chain uses TRBV5-6 and TRBJ2-1; TRBD2 is a possible D gene (5 bases). Germline V gives CDR1 SGHDT, CDR2 YYEEEE. V was cut by 6 bases and J by 2 bases, with 21 bases left in between. There are 17 residues in the CDR3. The CDR3 reads CASTQEGRSWAYNEQFF. Here the CDR3 DNA reads TGTGCCAGCACCCAAGAGGGCCGATCCTGGGCCTACAATGAGCAGTTCTTC.

This clone appeared a few times. The CDR3 DNA follows: TGTGCCAGCAGCGTGGATGACAGGGCACTCGGGTGGAATGAGCAGTTCTTC. Its protein is CASSVDDRALGWNEQFF. The chain employs TRBV9 and TRBJ2-1; 7 bases fit TRBD1. The CDR3 runs to 17 residues. J was trimmed by 7 bases and V by 2 bases; bases with no gene match: 15. Germline loops: CDR1 SGDLS, CDR2 YYNGEE.

The chain links TRBV29-1 to TRBJ2-1, with D hard to call. The CDR3 covers 14 residues. The V end was cut by 0 bases, the J end by 1 base, with 7 bases between. Germline CDR1 is SQVTM and CDR2 is ANQGSEA. DNA of the CDR3: TGCAGCGTTGAAGATCGAGGATCCTACAATGAGCAGTTCTTC. Amino acid sequence: CSVEDRGSYNEQFF.

The CDR3 loop reads CASSQGNSNQPQHF. The CDR3 nucleotides are TGTGCCAGCAGTCAGGGTAATAGCAATCAGCCCCAGCATTTT. The chain carries TRBV2 and TRBJ1-5; TRBD1 might be the D (5 bases). Between the trimmed V and J ends, which lost 5 bases and 0 bases, there was a span of 8 bases. The CDR3 contains 14 residues. Per the germline V gene, CDR1 is SNHLY and CDR2 is FYNNEI.